The 29 T cell receptor beta chains in this list originate from one sample, sequenced in a study of vaccination effects on CD4 cells after COVID-19 (dated by TCRdb to 2021 to 2024). In the ViraFEST assay, PBMC were stimulated with viral peptide pools, and TCR sequencing was then used to find antigen-specific CD4+ T cell clonotypes based on their expansion. After approximately eleven days of culture, CD4+ T cells were isolated with the EasySep CD4+ T cell isolation kit. Their cognate antigens are unknown. The library was produced with the immunoSEQ multiplex PCR assay. In its TCRdb copy, this immuneACCESS table keeps in-frame sequences only and misses some clones. Where compared with another copy, unresolved V genes explain less than half of these, and the others have no known cause. This sample has approximately 54,000 clones in its table, and around 86% of those were observed once. The ten largest account for more than 2% of the sample.

Material: CD4+ T cells from PBMCs cultured with HCoV-229E spike peptides, obtained before COVID-19 vaccination. What the cell subset or site label conveys for this sample: HCoV-229E spike overlapping peptide pool stimulation. The receptors were gathered from a human donor who received a COVID-19 vaccine.

This chain uses TRBV6-5 with TRBJ2-7; 9 bases are a match to TRBD1. The ends lost 6 bases at V and 7 bases at J; junction bases unmatched: 4. There are 12 residues in the CDR3. Germline-derived CDR1 and CDR2 are MNHEY and SVGAGI. The CDR3 is CASSTGTGEQYV. In DNA form, the CDR3 reads TGTGCCAGCAGCACCGGGACAGGGGAGCAGTACGTC.

The DNA of the CDR3 is TGTGCCAGCAGACTACAGGGTAACACTGAAGCTTTCTTT. Residues: CASRLQGNTEAFF. The chain recombines TRBV6-5 with TRBJ1-1; the D gene is possibly TRBD1 (6 bases). Trimming pared 6 bases from V and 2 bases from J, leaving 10 bases between. This CDR3 spans 13 amino acids. Germline values: CDR1 MNHEY, CDR2 SVGAGI.

This clone was recorded a few times. This rearrangement joins TRBV30 to TRBJ1-2, with D possibly matching TRBD1 (5 bases). Germline CDR1 GTSNPN, CDR2 SVGIG (reference sequence). Deletions cut 2 bases from V and 2 bases from J, with 9 bases between. The CDR3 runs 13 residues. The CDR3 coding sequence is TGTGCCTGGAGTTGGGGCAACAACTATGGCTACACCTTC. Translation gives CAWSWGNNYGYTF.

This chain uses TRBV6-6 with TRBJ2-7; 7 bases align to TRBD1. The V gene end was trimmed by 2 bases and the J gene end by 6 bases; junction bases not matched to a gene: 1. The germline gives CDR1 MNHNY, CDR2 SVGAGI (reference sequence). The CDR3 extends over 12 amino acids. The chain's CDR3 is CASSYRGLEQYV. CDR3 coding DNA: TGTGCCAGCAGTTACAGGGGGCTCGAGCAGTACGTC.

V is TRBV5-1 and J is TRBJ2-3; D is perhaps TRBD2 (6 bases). This CDR3 region has 14 residues. The germline V and J ends were trimmed by 4 bases and 0 bases, with 9 bases remaining between them. The germline V gene encodes CDR1 SGHRS and CDR2 YFSETQ. As DNA, the CDR3 is TGCGCCAGCAGCCGGGACTCTAGCACAGATACGCAGTATTTT. Translating gives CASSRDSSTDTQYF.

CDR3 residues: CASSYTGLGSGANVLTF. CDR3 coding DNA: TGCGCCAGCAGCTATACAGGGTTGGGCTCTGGGGCCAACGTCCTGACTTTC. The chain joins TRBV5-1 to TRBJ2-6; the D gene is possibly TRBD1 (6 bases). The CDR3 runs 17 residues. Germline V lookup: CDR1 SGHRS, CDR2 YFSETQ. Trimming cost V 3 bases and J 0 bases, with 13 bases left between them.

This clone has just one count. The rearrangement uses TRBV24-1 and TRBJ1-2, with D possibly TRBD1 on 5 matching bases. Germline loops: CDR1 KGHDR, CDR2 SFDVKD. The germline V and J ends were trimmed by 4 bases and 9 bases, with 17 bases remaining between them. This CDR3 region has 14 residues. CDR3 DNA: TGTGCCACCAGTGAAGCGGGACCGCCTAGCAGCTACACCTTC. Translated: CATSEAGPPSSYTF.

The CDR3 DNA reads as TGTGCCACCCGGGCAGAGAACACCGGGGAGCTGTTTTTT. Translation: CATRAENTGELFF. The V gene is TRBV24-1, the J gene TRBJ2-2; D gene ambiguous. The CDR3 covers 13 residues. V lost 9 bases, J lost 1 base, and 8 bases lay in between. Germline V gene lookup returns CDR1 KGHDR and CDR2 SFDVKD.

The V call is TRBV23-1, the J call TRBJ1-1; D is possibly TRBD1 (6 bases). TRBV23-1 is assigned to the ORF class and has an uncertain function. The CDR3 consists of 18 residues. V gave up 2 bases and J gave up 6 bases, with 25 bases separating them. The DNA of the CDR3 is TGCGCCAGCAGTCAAACAATTATGGGACACCCGAAACGGGCTGAAGCTTTCTTT. Residues: CASSQTIMGHPKRAEAFF.

V and J are TRBV10-3 and TRBJ1-1; 10 bases are shared with TRBD1. V was pared by 11 bases and J by 3 bases, with 6 bases of the junction left unmatched. Germline V gene sequence: CDR1 ENHRY, CDR2 SYGVKD. This CDR3 spans 13 amino acids. CDR3 in amino acids: CASAGTGDTEAFF. CDR3 DNA: TGTGCCTCGGCAGGGACAGGGGACACTGAAGCTTTCTTT.

The genes are TRBV3-1 (or the pseudogene TRBV3-2) and TRBJ1-2, with unresolved D. The V gene lost 1 base and the J gene lost 8 bases, with 11 bases spanning the gap. CDR1 and CDR2 (germline): LGHDT, YNNKEL (reference sequence). CDR3 length: 13 residues. CDR3 sequence reads: CASSQVNAGGYTF. The CDR3, as DNA: TGTGCCAGCAGCCAAGTCAATGCTGGAGGCTACACCTTC.

The chain employs TRBV29-1 and TRBJ2-3; 10 bases are shared with TRBD2. Trimming took 4 bases from V and 2 from J; bases not matched to a gene: 3. The CDR3 is made up of 14 amino acids. CDR1 and CDR2 from the germline V gene are SQVTM and ANQGSEA. The CDR3 loop reads CSVVAGGTTDTQYF. The CDR3, as DNA: TGCAGCGTTGTAGCGGGGGGAACCACAGATACGCAGTATTTT.

This clone came up a few times. This chain links TRBV2 with TRBJ2-7, with D possibly being TRBD1 (7 bases). Germline values: CDR1 SNHLY, CDR2 FYNNEI. Trimming removed 8 bases at V and 0 bases at J, with 11 bases between. The CDR3 is 13 amino acids. CDR3 protein: CASGGTASYEQYV. The CDR3 nucleotides read TGTGCCAGCGGAGGGACAGCCTCCTACGAGCAGTACGTC.

With regard to this clone: A much larger clone differs by one base, so this may be a read error. The same CDR3 also results from other DNA sequences found in this sample. The CDR3 region is CASSQAGLRQMNTEAFF. CDR3 nucleotide sequence: TGTGCCAGCAGCCAAGCAGGATTGCGGCAGATGAACACTGAAGCTTTCTTT. This chain links TRBV14 with TRBJ1-1, with no clear D. There are 17 residues in the CDR3. Germline CDR1 SGHDN, CDR2 FVKESK. The V end lost 1 base, the J end lost 0 bases, and 15 bases lay between the germline ends.

This chain connects TRBV5-1 to TRBJ2-5; D is possibly TRBD2 (7 bases). The CDR3 covers 16 residues. Germline V gene lookup returns CDR1 SGHRS and CDR2 YFSETQ. V was trimmed by 3 bases and J by 4 bases, leaving 19 bases between them. CDR3 nucleotides: TGCGCCAGCAGCTCCGGTGGGGGGGGCCGTGGAGAGACCCAGTACTTC. This translates into CASSSGGGGRGETQYF. Full variable domain (rest looked up from reference TRBV5-1 and TRBJ2-5): KAGVTQTPRYLIKTRGQQVTLSCSPISGHRSVSWYQQTPGQGLQFLFEYFSETQRNKGNFPGRFSGRQFSNSRSEMNVSTLELGDSALYLCASSSGGGGRGETQYFGPGTRLLVL.

The sample holds one count of this clone. The V gene is TRBV5-1, the J gene TRBJ2-5; 11 nucleotides agree with TRBD2. The length of the CDR3 is 15 residues. J was trimmed by 1 base and V by 2 bases; bases with no gene match: 1. Germline CDR1 SGHRS, CDR2 YFSETQ. The CDR3: CASSLGTSGQETQYF. CDR3 nucleotide sequence: TGCGCCAGCAGCTTAGGGACTAGCGGCCAAGAGACCCAGTACTTC. The whole variable domain, filled in from reference TRBV5-1 and TRBJ2-5, reads KAGVTQTPRYLIKTRGQQVTLSCSPISGHRSVSWYQQTPGQGLQFLFEYFSETQRNKGNFPGRFSGRQFSNSRSEMNVSTLELGDSALYLCASSLGTSGQETQYFGPGTRLLVL.

The rearrangement joins TRBV7-3 to TRBJ2-1; unclear D gene. V was trimmed by 5 bases and J by 10 bases, leaving 15 bases between them. In germline, CDR1 is SGHTA, CDR2 FQGTGA. The CDR3 has 13 amino acids. Here the CDR3 DNA reads TGTGCCAGCAGCCGCATCGTGACCTCCGAGCAGTTCTTC. It specifies CASSRIVTSEQFF.

The chain carries TRBV6-5 and TRBJ2-3; TRBD1 matches 7 bases. Looked up from germline, CDR1 is MNHEY and CDR2 is SVGAGI. The length of the CDR3 is 13 residues. J gave up 4 bases and V 3 bases, and 1 base lay outside the gene matches. This chain's CDR3 is CASSYTGADTQYF. The CDR3 DNA reads TGTGCCAGCAGTTATACAGGGGCAGATACGCAGTATTTT.

V is TRBV6-5 and J is TRBJ1-3; no firm D call. Trimming removed 6 bases at V and 0 bases at J, with 12 bases between. The CDR3 sequence is 15 residues long. CDR1 is MNHEY and CDR2 is SVGAGI in the germline V gene. The CDR3 bases are TGTGCCAGCAGAGGAACAGTGGTCTCTGGAAACACCATATATTTT. Amino acid sequence: CASRGTVVSGNTIYF.

The chain couples TRBV24-1 to TRBJ2-3; 9 bases map to TRBD2. Germline CDR1 and CDR2: KGHDR and SFDVKD. The CDR3 runs to 18 residues. V gave up 7 bases and J gave up 5 bases; unmatched junction bases: 18. CDR3 region: CATSNRPAGTSSVDTQYF. CDR3 bases: TGTGCCACCAGCAATCGGCCGGCCGGGACTAGCAGTGTAGATACGCAGTATTTT.

This clone was detected only once. V is TRBV12-5 and J is TRBJ2-5; 7 bases map to TRBD1. CDR3 length: 15 residues. The germline V gene encodes CDR1 LGHNT and CDR2 FRNRAP. V lost 3 bases, J lost 1 base, and 5 bases stayed unmatched. The CDR3 nucleotides read TGTGCTAGTGGTTTAGGGGACAGCCCCCAAGAGACCCAGTACTTC. It specifies CASGLGDSPQETQYF. Full variable domain (rest looked up from reference TRBV12-5 and TRBJ2-5): DARVTQTPRHKVTEMGQEVTMRCQPILGHNTVFWYRQTMMQGLELLAYFRNRAPLDDSGMPKDRFSAEMPDATLATLKIQPSEPRDSAVYFCASGLGDSPQETQYFGPGTRLLVL.

This chain joins TRBV2 and TRBJ2-7, with unresolved D. Looked up from germline, CDR1 is SNHLY and CDR2 is FYNNEI. This CDR3 comprises 10 residues. The V gene lost 6 bases and the J gene lost 6 bases, with 6 bases spanning the gap. CDR3 in DNA: TGTGCCAGCAGGGTGGGCGAGCAGTACGTC. Amino acids: CASRVGEQYV.

The chain couples TRBV19 to TRBJ2-3; D might be TRBD2 (5 bases). CDR3 length: 15 amino acids. The germline V and J ends were trimmed by 0 bases and 11 bases, with 18 bases remaining between them. Per the germline V gene, CDR1 is LNHDA and CDR2 is SQIVND (reference sequence). The CDR3 DNA reads TGTGCCAGTAGTATAGATCGCACTAGGAGTGGCGGGCAGTATTTT. Residues: CASSIDRTRSGGQYF.

V gene TRBV3-1 (or the pseudogene TRBV3-2) combines with J gene TRBJ2-6; D ambiguous. Germline loops: CDR1 LGHDT, CDR2 YNNKEL (reference sequence). The CDR3 length is 15 residues. V lost 3 bases, J lost 4 bases, and 10 bases lay in between. CDR3 DNA sequence: TGTGCCAGCAGCCATTTGGGCCTGGGGGCCAACGTCCTGACTTTC. Amino acids: CASSHLGLGANVLTF.

The rearrangement joins TRBV18 to TRBJ2-5, with 7 positions matching TRBD2. CDR3 length: 13 residues. From germline, CDR1 is KGHSH and CDR2 LQKENI. V lost 3 bases, J lost 4 bases, and 2 bases stayed unmatched. The CDR3 protein is CASSPTSRETQYF. CDR3 bases: TGTGCCAGCTCACCGACTAGCAGAGAGACCCAGTACTTC.

This clone turned up a few times. The chain recombines TRBV5-1 with TRBJ2-4; the match to TRBD2 covers 11 bases. Germline trimming cut 0 bases from V and 8 bases from J; bases unmatched to any gene: 4. Germline V lookup: CDR1 SGHRS, CDR2 YFSETQ. The CDR3 is made up of 15 amino acids. This chain's CDR3 is CASSLDGTSGDIQYF. DNA of the CDR3: TGCGCCAGCAGCTTGGATGGGACTAGCGGCGACATTCAGTACTTC.

This clone was counted once. The rearrangement links TRBV25-1 to TRBJ2-3; a weak D match, TRBD1 (7 bases). From germline, CDR1 is MGHDK and CDR2 SYGVNS. Trimming left V 2 bases short and J 9 bases short, with 18 bases between. The CDR3 covers 15 residues. The CDR3 loop is CASSEIGGGGNTQYF. CDR3 nucleotides: TGTGCCAGCAGTGAAATAGGAGGGGGCGGTAACACGCAGTATTTT.

The V gene is TRBV11-2, the J gene TRBJ2-1, with TRBD2 identical over 8 bases. The CDR3 loop spans 13 amino acids. The germline V gene encodes CDR1 SGHAT and CDR2 FQNNGV. V was pared by 6 bases and J by 4 bases, with 2 bases of the junction left unmatched. CDR3 DNA sequence: TGTGCCAGCAGGCGCGGGGGGTACAATGAGCAGTTCTTC. It encodes CASRRGGYNEQFF.

The rearrangement links TRBV5-1 to TRBJ2-6; D may be TRBD1 (6 bases). Between the trimmed V and J ends, which lost 4 bases and 1 base, there was a span of 9 bases. The CDR3 contains 15 residues. From germline, CDR1 is SGHRS and CDR2 YFSETQ. The CDR3, as DNA: TGCGCCAGCAGCCCAGGGGATTCTGGGGCCAACGTCCTGACTTTC. This sequence encodes CASSPGDSGANVLTF.